A selection of T cell receptor beta chains follows, all from one sample in a study of T cell responses to AZD1222 COVID-19 vaccine. Using immunoSEQ multiplex PCR, the repertoire was profiled, and TCRdb retains in-frame clones only, with some absent. The sample carries some 96,000 clones, about 88% recorded once. The starting material was peripheral blood, obtained on day 0 of AZD1222 vaccination. The receptors were sampled from an adult in good health. The CDR3 runs from the conserved cysteine through the conserved F or W. A D gene is named only where the DNA matches it firmly. Size values are once, few and many counts, or a class for expanded clones, and some rows have none.

.,TRBV12-3/TRBV12-4,TRBJ1-1,once,CASSLANTEAFF,TGTGCCAGCAGTTTGGCGAACACTGAAGCTTTCTTT
.,TRBV14,TRBJ2-2,.,CASSHYGENTGELFF,TGTGCCAGCAGCCATTATGGAGAGAACACCGGGGAGCTGTTTTTT
TRBD1,TRBV7-6,TRBJ1-4,.,CASSLAQGQGDGKLFF,TGTGCCAGCAGCTTAGCGCAGGGACAGGGAGATGGCAAACTGTTTTTT
.,TRBV30,TRBJ1-2,.,CAWSRTGTANGYTF,TGTGCCTGGAGTCGAACCGGGACTGCCAATGGCTACACCTTC
.,TRBV13,TRBJ2-7,.,CASSLPTGDGQYF,TGTGCCAGCAGCCTCCCGACGGGAGACGGGCAGTACTTC
.,TRBV4-3,TRBJ1-4,.,CASSQDSGATNEKLFF,TGCGCCAGCAGCCAAGATTCCGGGGCAACTAATGAAAAACTGTTTTTT
.,TRBV5-1,TRBJ2-6,.,CASSLQGGANVLTF,TGCGCCAGCAGCTTACAGGGTGGGGCCAACGTCCTGACTTTC
.,TRBV7-2,TRBJ2-2,.,CASSSLTRAVAGELFF,TGTGCCAGCAGCTCCTTGACTAGGGCGGTCGCCGGGGAGCTGTTTTTT
.,TRBV4-3,TRBJ1-1,.,CASSPSSRGNTEAFF,TGCGCCAGCAGCCCCTCCTCGAGAGGGAACACTGAAGCTTTCTTT
.,TRBV15,TRBJ2-7,many,CATSSNHNEQYF,TGTGCCACCAGTTCAAACCATAATGAGCAGTACTTC
.,TRBV7-9,TRBJ2-3,.,CASSFGERTDTQYF,TGTGCCAGCAGCTTCGGAGAACGCACAGATACGCAGTATTTT
.,TRBV30,TRBJ1-5,.,CAWSVPGSSNQPQHF,TGTGCCTGGAGTGTACCAGGGAGTAGCAATCAGCCCCAGCATTTT
TRBD1,TRBV6-5,TRBJ1-6,.,CASSRGQGGSPLHF,TGTGCCAGCAGTAGAGGACAGGGGGGATCACCCCTCCACTTT
.,TRBV9,TRBJ1-3,.,CASSPGWGASGNTIYF,TGTGCCAGCAGCCCCGGCTGGGGGGCGAGTGGAAACACCATATATTTT
TRBD2,TRBV5-1,TRBJ2-3,few,CASSLRAGGPDTQYF,TGCGCCAGCAGCTTGAGAGCGGGGGGTCCAGATACGCAGTATTTT
.,TRBV2,TRBJ2-1,.,CASSLDSYNEQFF,TGTGCCAGCAGTCTAGACAGTTACAATGAGCAGTTCTTC
.,TRBV6-2/TRBV6-3,TRBJ2-5,.,CASSYSGDPPRETQYF,TGTGCCAGCAGTTACTCGGGGGATCCCCCGCGGGAGACCCAGTACTTC
TRBD1,TRBV2,TRBJ2-5,.,CASRGETGFRETQYF,TGTGCCAGCAGAGGGGAGACAGGGTTCCGGGAGACCCAGTACTTC
TRBD2,TRBV7-6,TRBJ2-7,few,CASSSIAGSSYEQYF,TGTGCCAGCAGCTCCATAGCGGGGTCTTCCTACGAGCAGTACTTC
.,TRBV24-1,TRBJ1-5,.,CATSDSAVAQPQHF,TGTGCCACCAGTGATTCAGCGGTGGCTCAGCCCCAGCATTTT
TRBD2,TRBV2,TRBJ2-7,.,CASTEGLAGGEQYF,TGTGCCAGCACCGAGGGGCTAGCGGGAGGCGAGCAGTACTTC
.,TRBV7-2,TRBJ2-1,.,CASSPQTQNNEQFF,TGTGCCAGCAGCCCCCAGACTCAGAATAATGAGCAGTTCTTC
TRBD1,TRBV9,TRBJ2-5,.,CASSARTGDPQETQYF,TGTGCCAGCAGCGCCCGGACAGGGGACCCACAAGAGACCCAGTACTTC
TRBD2,TRBV28,TRBJ2-1,.,CASSFNREEGSNEQFF,TGTGCCAGCAGTTTCAACCGGGAGGAAGGGAGCAATGAGCAGTTCTTC
TRBD1,TRBV12-5,TRBJ1-6,.,CASGFTRDRGALHF,TGTGCTAGTGGTTTTACCAGGGACAGGGGGGCCCTCCACTTT
.,TRBV9,TRBJ2-5,.,CASSAQGETQYF,TGTGCCAGCAGCGCACAGGGTGAGACCCAGTACTTC
TRBD1,TRBV5-8,TRBJ2-1,.,CASNKGGGYNEQFF,TGTGCCAGCAACAAAGGGGGCGGGTACAATGAGCAGTTCTTC
.,TRBV5-4,TRBJ1-1,.,CASSSGQGHKNTEAFF,TGTGCCAGCAGCTCTGGACAAGGACACAAGAACACTGAAGCTTTCTTT
.,TRBV18,TRBJ2-2,.,CASSPSLADLLNGGELFF,TGTGCCAGCTCACCTTCACTAGCAGATCTTCTCAACGGCGGGGAGCTGTTTTTT
.,TRBV7-9,TRBJ1-1,.,CASRSNTGNTEAFF,TGTGCCAGCAGATCGAATACTGGGAACACTGAAGCTTTCTTT
.,TRBV24-1,TRBJ1-2,.,CATSDDGTRGYTF,TGTGCCACCAGTGATGATGGGACGCGGGGCTACACCTTC
TRBD1,TRBV28,TRBJ1-6,.,CASSSAGTGYNSPLHF,TGTGCCAGCAGTTCGGCCGGGACAGGGTATAATTCACCCCTCCACTTT
.,TRBV30,TRBJ1-1,.,CAWRMNTEAFF,TGTGCCTGGAGAATGAACACTGAAGCTTTCTTT
.,TRBV6-1,TRBJ1-5,few,CASSEQGTGNQPQHF,TGTGCCAGCAGTGAACAGGGAACAGGGAATCAGCCCCAGCATTTT
.,TRBV27,TRBJ1-5,few,CASGYWGNQPQHF,TGTGCCAGCGGCTATTGGGGTAATCAGCCCCAGCATTTT
TRBD2,TRBV24-1,TRBJ2-5,.,CATSDFPAGVVETQYF,TGTGCCACCAGTGATTTTCCAGCGGGAGTGGTAGAGACCCAGTACTTC
.,TRBV19,TRBJ2-5,.,CASSIQGGGETQYF,TGTGCCAGTAGCATACAGGGAGGGGGAGAGACCCAGTACTTC
TRBD2,TRBV29-1,TRBJ2-1,.,CSVEPSGSYKDEQFF,TGCAGCGTTGAGCCCAGCGGGAGTTACAAGGATGAGCAGTTCTTC